This TCR beta chain was sequenced during a study of CD8 T cells in ankylosing spondylitis. As regards this clonotype: Its antigen is unknown.

Overall study results and limits: Disease-associated clonotypes exhibited CD8+ identity and were relatively infrequent in peripheral blood.

TCRdb independently ran MiXCR on the 5' RACE reads; one entry per CDR3 protein. The sample has about 250,000 distinct CDR3 sequences, around 32% seen once; the top ten hold around 4.5%. The specimen sequenced was blood, either unsorted or a sorted T cell fraction (not recorded which). This TCR was sampled from a male donor with ankylosing spondylitis or in good health (not recorded which).

CDR3 sequence reads: CASSQVSVSWAFF. The CDR3 coding sequence is TGCGCCAGCAGCCAAGTATCCGTCTCTTGGGCTTTCTTT. The rearrangement uses TRBV4-1 and TRBJ1-1; D not certain. Germline CDR1 reads MGHRA; CDR2 reads YSYEKL. The V gene lost 1 base and the J gene lost 11 bases, with 14 bases spanning the gap. The CDR3 consists of 13 residues.